These 24 T cell receptor beta chains were sequenced from one sample in a study of long-term antiretroviral therapy in people with HIV. It was version v3.0 of the immunoSEQ assay that was run at survey level. The data were produced by immunoSEQ multiplex PCR, yet TCRdb's version contains in-frame clones alone and is incomplete. The sample lists 15,000 to 20,000 clones, less than 85% occurring once. Sequencing used unsorted PBMCs, obtained 0.5 years before starting antiretroviral therapy. The receptors derive from a woman in her forties or fifties with HIV.

The gene calls are TRBV11-2 and TRBJ2-2, with no clear D. CDR1 is SGHAT and CDR2 is FQNNGV in the germline V gene. This CDR3 has 11 residues. V shed 5 bases and J shed 4 bases, with 2 bases lying between them. CDR3 protein: CASSITGELFF. In nucleotides, the CDR3 is TGTGCCAGCAGCATCACCGGGGAGCTGTTTTTT.

The rearrangement joins TRBV7-2 to TRBJ1-2; TRBD1 might be the D (5 bases). The CDR3 has 16 residues. V was cut by 5 bases and J by 5 bases, with 21 bases left in between. The germline CDR1 and CDR2 sequences are SGHTA and FQGNSA. Here the CDR3 DNA reads TGTGCCAGCAGCCCAACCGGGGCCAAGTTTGATTATGGCTACACCTTC. It codes for CASSPTGAKFDYGYTF.

The chain uses TRBV20-1 and TRBJ2-5, with unresolved D. Per germline, CDR1 DFQATT and CDR2 SNEGSKA (reference sequence). Trimming pared 5 bases from V and 8 bases from J, leaving 12 bases between. The CDR3 is 11 amino acids. The CDR3 is CSALALGTQYF. The CDR3 DNA reads as TGCAGTGCTTTAGCTCTCGGAACCCAGTACTTC.

The rearrangement uses TRBV6-6 and TRBJ2-5, with a tentative D call TRBD2 (5 bases). Trimming took off 10 bases at V and 7 bases at J, with 13 bases between the two ends. Germline V CDR1 and CDR2: MNHNY, SVGAGI (reference sequence). The CDR3 loop spans 11 amino acids. CDR3 sequence (DNA): TGTGCCACCCATCGGGCGGGGACCCAGTACTTC. Its protein is CATHRAGTQYF.

The rearrangement uses TRBV4-1 and TRBJ1-1, with D possibly being TRBD1 (6 bases). CDR3 length: 15 amino acids. V lost 1 base and J 4 bases, leaving 13 bases between the germline ends. The germline V gene encodes CDR1 MGHRA and CDR2 YSYEKL. This CDR3 reads CASSQATGTGTEAFF. The CDR3 DNA reads as TGCGCCAGCAGCCAAGCTACAGGGACGGGCACTGAAGCTTTCTTT.

The chain joins TRBV29-1 to TRBJ2-7; TRBD1 aligns across 8 bases. Germline assignment: CDR1 SQVTM and CDR2 ANQGSEA. There are 14 residues in the CDR3. Trimming cost V 7 bases and J 2 bases; bases outside gene matches: 10. The DNA of the CDR3 is TGCAGCGCTTACCGGGACAGGACCCCCTACGAGCAGTACTTC. Translated, it gives CSAYRDRTPYEQYF.

The rearrangement joins TRBV6-6 to TRBJ1-6; 7 bases match TRBD1. The trim removed 6 bases at V and 3 bases at J, leaving 5 bases unmatched. The CDR3 has 15 amino acids. Germline CDR1 is MNHNY and CDR2 is SVGAGI (reference sequence). The CDR3 DNA sequence: TGTGCCAGCAGGGAACAGGGGCTCTATAATTCACCCCTCCACTTT. Amino acid sequence: CASREQGLYNSPLHF.

This clone was counted a single time. The DNA of the CDR3 is TGCGCCAGCAGCCAAGACGGGGGCGGGAATGGCTACACCTTC. This gives the protein CASSQDGGGNGYTF. This chain connects TRBV4-1 to TRBJ1-2; weak D call: TRBD1 (6 bases). V dropped 0 bases and J dropped 6 bases, with 11 bases sitting between them. Looked up from germline, CDR1 is MGHRA and CDR2 is YSYEKL. This CDR3 comprises 14 residues.

The CDR3 here is CASSEGGPINEKLFF. In DNA, the CDR3 is TGCGCCAGCAGCGAAGGGGGCCCAATTAATGAAAAACTGTTTTTT. The chain employs TRBV5-1 and TRBJ1-4; 7 bases match TRBD1. The CDR3 contains 15 residues. CDR1 is SGHRS, CDR2 YFSETQ, per germline. The V and J ends lost 4 bases and 4 bases, in that order; junction bases with no gene match: 7.

The V call is TRBV19, the J call TRBJ2-3; a weak D match, TRBD2 (5 bases). Trimming stripped 5 bases from V and 0 bases from J, with 18 bases between. CDR1 and CDR2 (germline): LNHDA, SQIVND (reference sequence). The CDR3 length is 17 residues. The CDR3 region is CASSAPADGVSTDTQYF. The CDR3 region has the DNA TGTGCCAGTAGTGCTCCCGCTGACGGGGTTAGCACAGATACGCAGTATTTT. Full variable domain (remainder filled in from reference TRBV19 and TRBJ2-3): DGGITQSPKYLFRKEGQNVTLSCEQNLNHDAMYWYRQDPGQGLRLIYYSQIVNDFQKGDIAEGYSVSREKKESFPLTVTSAQKNPTAFYLCASSAPADGVSTDTQYFGPGTRLTVL.

This clone was recorded only once. The chain carries TRBV7-8 and TRBJ1-5, with a tentative D call TRBD1 (5 bases). This CDR3 has 13 residues. CDR1 is SGHVS and CDR2 is FQNEAQ in the germline V gene. Trimming took 5 bases from V and 7 from J, leaving 12 bases between them. Here the CDR3 DNA reads TGTGCCAGCAGCCCCGGGACGGTGCAGCCCCAGCATTTT. It translates to CASSPGTVQPQHF.

The V and J genes are TRBV7-8 and TRBJ2-7, with D perhaps matching TRBD2 (5 bases). The CDR3 totals 12 residues. The germline V and J ends were trimmed by 5 bases and 5 bases, with 10 bases remaining between them. CDR1 and CDR2 from the germline V gene are SGHVS and FQNEAQ. CDR3 bases: TGTGCCAGCAGCCCCGGAGGAGACGAGCAGTACTTC. This encodes CASSPGGDEQYF.

The V gene is TRBV9, the J gene TRBJ1-3, with a possible D match to TRBD1 (6 bases). CDR1 is SGDLS, CDR2 YYNGEE, per germline. V was pared by 3 bases and J by 2 bases, with 15 bases between. The CDR3 spans 16 residues. The CDR3 region has the DNA TGTGCCAGCAGCGCCGGTAGGGGGACGGCTGGAAACACCATATATTTT. As protein: CASSAGRGTAGNTIYF.

V is TRBV18 and J is TRBJ2-5, with 9 bases aligning to TRBD1. Germline CDR1 reads KGHSH; CDR2 reads LQKENI. The CDR3 is made up of 16 amino acids. V lost 4 bases, J lost 5 bases, and 11 bases stayed unmatched. The CDR3 region has the DNA TGTGCCAGCTCACACGGCCGGACAGGGGAAGGGGAGACCCAGTACTTC. This sequence encodes CASSHGRTGEGETQYF.

The chain carries TRBV15 and TRBJ2-3; a weak D match, TRBD1 (6 bases). The germline V gene has CDR1 LNHNV and CDR2 YYDKDF (reference sequence). CDR3 size: 14 residues. Trimming took 2 bases from V and 2 from J, leaving 8 bases between them. CDR3 sequence: CATSRQGYTDTQYF. In nucleotides, the CDR3 is TGTGCCACCAGCAGACAGGGGTACACAGATACGCAGTATTTT.

This clone has a handful of counts. The chain joins TRBV7-6 to TRBJ1-1; no clear D gene. Germline V gene sequence: CDR1 SGHVS, CDR2 FNYEAQ. The CDR3 runs to 14 residues. Between the trimmed V and J ends, which lost 6 bases and 4 bases, there was a span of 15 bases. The CDR3 DNA reads as TGTGCCAGCAGGCCTCAGAGAGGAGGCACTGAAGCTTTCTTT. Translation: CASRPQRGGTEAFF.

This sequence joins TRBV5-1 and TRBJ2-2; D not resolved. Trimming stripped 4 bases from V and 5 bases from J, with 6 bases between. The CDR3 extends over 12 amino acids. From germline, CDR1 is SGHRS and CDR2 YFSETQ. The CDR3 DNA follows: TGCGCCAGCAGCCCGATTACCGGGGAGCTGTTTTTT. Protein sequence: CASSPITGELFF.

The V call is TRBV19, the J call TRBJ2-6; 7 bases agree with TRBD1. V was clipped by 3 bases and J by 2 bases; unmatched bases: 1. CDR1 and CDR2 (germline): LNHDA, SQIVND (reference sequence). This CDR3 spans 15 amino acids. The CDR3 here is CASSIQGAGANVLTF. CDR3 DNA sequence: TGTGCCAGTAGTATCCAGGGGGCTGGGGCCAACGTCCTGACTTTC.

The V call is TRBV6-1, the J call TRBJ2-2; 8 bases align to TRBD1. This CDR3 is built from 18 residues. Germline-derived CDR1 and CDR2 are MNHNS and SASEGT. Trimming took 2 bases from V and 1 from J; bases not matched to a gene: 9. This CDR3 is CASSETNRQGKNTGELFF. As DNA, the CDR3 is TGTGCCAGCAGTGAAACTAATCGACAGGGGAAGAACACCGGGGAGCTGTTTTTT.

The CDR3 DNA sequence: TGCGCCAGCAGCTTGGCCGGGCTCACTGAAGCTTTCTTT. It is translated as CASSLAGLTEAFF. The chain links TRBV5-1 to TRBJ1-1; D is unresolved. Germline V gene lookup returns CDR1 SGHRS and CDR2 YFSETQ. The CDR3 extends over 13 amino acids. V was shortened by 0 bases and J by 4 bases, with 7 bases between the two germline ends.

This clone was recorded a few times. The chain combines TRBV27 with TRBJ1-1, with D unresolved. This CDR3 region has 13 residues. Germline lookup yields CDR1 MNHEY and CDR2 SMNVEV (reference sequence). The V end was cut by 5 bases, the J end by 5 bases, with 12 bases between. This chain's CDR3 is CASSKGRETEAFF. In DNA, the CDR3 is TGTGCCAGCAGTAAGGGCCGGGAGACTGAAGCTTTCTTT.

The chain is built from TRBV7-3 and TRBJ2-3, with 10 bases fitting TRBD1. V was pared by 0 bases and J by 6 bases, with 3 bases of the junction left unmatched. The CDR3 spans 15 residues. Germline loops: CDR1 SGHTA, CDR2 FQGTGA. CDR3 coding DNA: TGTGCCAGCAGCTTAACTGGGACAGGGGAGGATACGCAGTATTTT. Encoded protein: CASSLTGTGEDTQYF.

With respect to this clone: Since a much larger clone is just one base distant, this may be a read error. The sample contains more than one DNA sequence encoding this CDR3. This sequence joins TRBV5-5 and TRBJ2-1; the D is unclear. Trimming removed 0 bases from V and 4 bases from J, with 5 bases in between. The CDR3 sequence is 13 residues long. CDR1 is SGHKS and CDR2 is YYEKEE in the germline V gene (reference sequence). CDR3 nucleotides: TGTGCCAGCAGCTTGGACAGTTACAATGAGCAGTTCTTC. Its translation is CASSLDSYNEQFF.

This clone was seen only a few times. This chain links TRBV2 with TRBJ1-5, with D possibly matching TRBD1 (6 bases). This CDR3 spans 14 amino acids. Trimming took off 2 bases at V and 4 bases at J, with 9 bases between the two ends. Germline loops: CDR1 SNHLY, CDR2 FYNNEI. CDR3 sequence (DNA): TGTGCCAGCAGTGAACAGGGGATAAATCAGCCCCAGCATTTT. Translated, it gives CASSEQGINQPQHF. The complete variable domain, with remaining parts taken from reference TRBV2 and TRBJ1-5, reads EPEVTQTPSHQVTQMGQEVILRCVPISNHLYFYWYRQILGQKVEFLVSFYNNEISEKSEIFDDQFSVERPDGSNFTLKIRSTKLEDSAMYFCASSEQGINQPQHFGDGTRLSIL.